Each of the 27 T cell receptor beta chains below was sequenced from the same sample in a study of response to subunit inactivated influenza vaccine. MiXCR was run by TCRdb on the RT-PCR reads, yielding one entry per CDR3 protein. The sample gives under 850,000 distinct CDR3 sequences, roughly 20% of which show up once; roughly 10% is in the top ten. Sequenced here: PBMCs from blood, sampled roughly 5 days after vaccination. These receptors originate from a man aged 50 or older who received an inactivated influenza vaccine.

The rearrangement links TRBV20-1 to TRBJ2-7; 7 bases are a match to TRBD2. The J segment lost 2 bases and the V segment lost 3 bases, leaving 13 bases of the junction unmatched. The CDR3 extends over 16 amino acids. Germline V gives CDR1 DFQATT, CDR2 SNEGSKA (reference sequence). The CDR3 bases are TGCAGTGCTAGCAGCCTACTAGCGAGAGAGCCCTACGAGCAGTACTTC. Its protein is CSASSLLAREPYEQYF.

V and J are TRBV5-1 and TRBJ2-5, with D hard to call. V gave up 3 bases and J gave up 5 bases, with 23 bases separating them. There are 17 residues in the CDR3. From germline, CDR1 is SGHRS and CDR2 YFSETQ. For the CDR3, the DNA is TGCGCCAGCAGCTCTACCTCCGCCCTGGACGGGCGGGAGACCCAGTACTTC. It encodes CASSSTSALDGRETQYF.

CDR3 loop: CASSFGPSNYGYTF. CDR3 coding DNA: TGTGCCAGCAGCTTTGGACCGTCTAACTATGGCTACACCTTC. The chain combines TRBV6-2 or TRBV6-3 with TRBJ1-2; no firm D call. The germline V gene has CDR1 MNHEY and CDR2 SVGEGT. CDR3 length equals 14 residues. Trimming pared 6 bases from V and 0 bases from J, leaving 11 bases between.

This clonotype was found a few times. The chain joins TRBV12-3 or TRBV12-4 to TRBJ1-3; D unclear. Trimming cost V 5 bases and J 3 bases, with 8 bases left between them. The CDR3 length is 13 residues. CDR3 sequence reads: CASSPFLGNTIYF. DNA for the CDR3: TGTGCCAGCAGTCCCTTTCTTGGAAACACCATATATTTT.

This clonotype has more than one count but fewer than ten. The CDR3 protein is CASSSGQGYDEQFF. As DNA, the CDR3 is TGCGCCAGCAGTTCTGGACAGGGGTATGATGAGCAGTTCTTC. The chain combines TRBV5-1 with TRBJ2-1, with 9 positions matching TRBD1. The CDR3 extends over 14 amino acids. From germline, CDR1 is SGHRS and CDR2 YFSETQ. Trimming took 5 bases from V and 8 from J; bases not matched to a gene: 8.

This clonotype has a handful of counts. The V and J genes are TRBV28 and TRBJ2-7; possibly TRBD2 for D (5 bases). The V gene's germline CDR1 is MDHEN and CDR2 SYDVKM. V dropped 8 bases and J dropped 7 bases, with 21 bases sitting between them. The length of the CDR3 is 14 residues. CDR3 region: CASHASGNPGEQYF. The CDR3 coding sequence is TGTGCCAGCCACGCCTCGGGCAATCCGGGAGAGCAGTACTTC. The whole variable domain, filled in from reference TRBV28 and TRBJ2-7, reads DVKVTQSSRYLVKRTGEKVFLECVQDMDHENMFWYRQDPGLGLRLIYFSYDVKMKEKGDIPEGYSVSREKKERFSLILESASTNQTSMYLCASHASGNPGEQYFGPGTRLTVT.

This clonotype has ten or more counts. The genes are TRBV11-2 and TRBJ2-3; perhaps D is TRBD1 or TRBD2 (5 bases each). The CDR3 runs 16 residues. V was shortened by 6 bases and J by 2 bases, with 18 bases between the two germline ends. CDR1 is SGHAT, CDR2 FQNNGV, per germline. The CDR3 protein is CASSQSGTENTDTQYF. CDR3 sequence (DNA): TGTGCCAGCAGTCAGTCGGGGACGGAAAACACAGATACGCAGTATTTT.

The gene calls are TRBV7-9 and TRBJ2-7; 8 bases align to TRBD2. CDR3 size: 15 residues. CDR1 and CDR2 from the germline V gene are SEHNR and FQNEAQ (reference sequence). The trim removed 4 bases at V and 3 bases at J, leaving 8 bases unmatched. CDR3 in amino acids: CASSSSGRRGYEQYF. CDR3 coding DNA: TGTGCCAGCAGCTCGAGCGGGAGACGCGGCTACGAGCAGTACTTC.

The rearrangement uses TRBV4-3 and TRBJ2-3; either TRBD1 or TRBD2 may supply D (5 bases each). The germline CDR1 and CDR2 sequences are LGHNA and YSLEER. V dropped 4 bases and J dropped 0 bases, with 11 bases sitting between them. The CDR3 runs 15 residues. CDR3 DNA sequence: TGCGCCAGCAGCCCAGACGGGGCAAGCACAGATACGCAGTATTTT. This sequence encodes CASSPDGASTDTQYF.

The chain's CDR3 is CASSQDMFRDRADTQYF. As DNA, the CDR3 is TGTGCCAGCAGCCAAGATATGTTTAGGGATCGCGCAGATACGCAGTATTTT. V usage is TRBV3-1 and J usage is TRBJ2-3; D not certain. Looked up from germline, CDR1 is LGHDT and CDR2 is YNNKEL (reference sequence). The V end was cut by 0 bases, the J end by 4 bases, with 17 bases between. The CDR3 has 17 amino acids.

The V call is TRBV6-1, the J call TRBJ1-3; TRBD1 might be the D (5 bases). The ends were cut back, 3 bases at V and 1 base at J, with 10 bases in the middle. Germline CDR1 reads MNHNS; CDR2 reads SASEGT. The CDR3 has 15 amino acids. CDR3: CASSESGVSGNTIYF. CDR3 nucleotides: TGTGCCAGCAGTGAGTCGGGGGTTTCTGGAAACACCATATATTTT.

This chain links TRBV12-3 or TRBV12-4 with TRBJ2-7; TRBD2 matches 13 bases. With V trimmed by 3 bases and J by 3 bases, 5 bases remained unmatched. CDR3 length: 16 residues. CDR3 DNA: TGTGCCAGCAGTTTCAGGAGACTAGCGGGGGGCTACGAGCAGTACTTC. It translates to CASSFRRLAGGYEQYF.

This chain uses TRBV3-1 with TRBJ2-5; D is unresolved. The germline V gene has CDR1 LGHDT and CDR2 YNNKEL (reference sequence). The CDR3 runs to 15 residues. Trimming took 2 bases from V and 2 from J, leaving 12 bases between them. CDR3 region: CASSQSYHIQETQYF. The CDR3 DNA reads TGTGCCAGCAGCCAATCGTACCACATACAAGAGACCCAGTACTTC.

This chain uses TRBV12-3 or TRBV12-4 with TRBJ1-4, with D unresolved. Trimming left V 0 bases short and J 0 bases short, with 8 bases between. This CDR3 contains 16 residues. CDR3 coding DNA: TGTGCCAGCAGTTTAGCCTACACCTCAACTAATGAAAAACTGTTTTTT. This codes for CASSLAYTSTNEKLFF.

The chain uses TRBV28 and TRBJ2-3; the match to TRBD1 covers 7 bases. Looked up from germline, CDR1 is MDHEN and CDR2 is SYDVKM. The junction had 6 bases not matched to a gene; V was cut back by 7 bases and J by 2 bases. The CDR3 loop spans 14 amino acids. CDR3 coding DNA: TGTGCCAGCATCAGACAGGGATTCACAGATACGCAGTATTTT. It translates to CASIRQGFTDTQYF.

There are a few counts of this clonotype. The chain recombines TRBV19 with TRBJ2-5, with D perhaps assigned TRBD1 or TRBD2 (6 bases each). Trimming took off 0 bases at V and 5 bases at J, with 22 bases between the two ends. This CDR3 is 18 amino acids long. CDR1 is LNHDA, CDR2 SQIVND, per germline (reference sequence). The CDR3 region has the DNA TGTGCCAGTAGTATAGATTACCCCCTTGGGGGGCTCTTGGAGACCCAGTACTTC. The encoded protein is CASSIDYPLGGLLETQYF. Full variable domain (missing parts from reference TRBV19 and TRBJ2-5): DGGITQSPKYLFRKEGQNVTLSCEQNLNHDAMYWYRQDPGQGLRLIYYSQIVNDFQKGDIAEGYSVSREKKESFPLTVTSAQKNPTAFYLCASSIDYPLGGLLETQYFGPGTRLLVL.

This chain joins TRBV20-1 and TRBJ1-4; D call uncertain. Germline lookup yields CDR1 DFQATT and CDR2 SNEGSKA (reference sequence). This CDR3 has 14 residues. The germline V and J ends were trimmed by 4 bases and 8 bases, with 17 bases remaining between them. Written as DNA, the CDR3 is TGCAGTGCTACTCGTAGTAACGCTGGAGAAAAACTGTTTTTT. This gives the protein CSATRSNAGEKLFF.

The V gene is TRBV7-2, the J gene TRBJ2-6; TRBD1 or TRBD2 may be the D gene (6 bases each). Trimming cost V 1 base and J 9 bases, with 19 bases left between them. CDR1 SGHTA and CDR2 FQGNSA come from the germline V gene. The CDR3 totals 17 residues. For the CDR3, the DNA is TGTGCCAGCAGCTTAGGTTGGGGAGAAGGGGGAGGCAACGTCCTGACTTTC. This codes for CASSLGWGEGGGNVLTF. The whole variable domain, filled in from reference TRBV7-2 and TRBJ2-6, reads GAGVSQSPSNKVTEKGKDVELRCDPISGHTALYWYRQSLGQGLEFLIYFQGNSAPDKSGLPSDRFSAERTGGSVSTLTIQRTQQEDSAVYLCASSLGWGEGGGNVLTFGAGSRLTVL.

The rearrangement links TRBV6-5 to TRBJ2-5; no reliable D call. The CDR3 consists of 15 residues. Germline CDR1 MNHEY, CDR2 SVGAGI. V lost 2 bases and J lost 0, with 10 bases in between. CDR3 region: CASSYDGSYQETQYF. CDR3 DNA sequence: TGTGCCAGCAGTTACGATGGGTCGTACCAAGAGACCCAGTACTTC.

This clonotype showed up just a few times. The CDR3 reads CASSTGIEAFF. Here the CDR3 DNA reads TGTGCCAGCAGTACGGGGATCGAAGCTTTCTTT. The rearrangement uses TRBV11-2 and TRBJ1-1; D is unresolved. Trimming pared 6 bases from V and 8 bases from J, leaving 10 bases between. Germline V gene data show CDR1 as SGHAT and CDR2 as FQNNGV. This CDR3 contains 11 residues. The full variable domain, rest sourced from reference TRBV11-2 and TRBJ1-1, is EAGVAQSPRYKIIEKRQSVAFWCNPISGHATLYWYQQILGQGPKLLIQFQNNGVVDDSQLPKDRFSAERLKGVDSTLKIQPAKLEDSAVYLCASSTGIEAFFGQGTRLTVV.

Concerning this clonotype itself: A much larger clone lies a single base off, so this may be a read error. The genes are TRBV4-1 and TRBJ2-4, with 12 bases lining up with TRBD2. The CDR3 is 19 residues long. Per germline, CDR1 MGHRA and CDR2 YSYEKL. This CDR3 is CASSEESSGGAPAKNIQYF. CDR3 in DNA: TGCGCCAGCAGCGAAGAATCTAGCGGGGGGGCCCCAGCCAAAAACATTCAGTACTTC.

This clonotype was seen ten or more times. The gene calls are TRBV5-1 and TRBJ1-5; D is undetermined. CDR1 and CDR2 (germline): SGHRS, YFSETQ. V lost 7 bases to trimming and J lost 6 bases, with 20 bases between them. CDR3 length: 15 amino acids. In DNA form, the CDR3 reads TGCGCCAGCTTTTTTGGCCCGCGTTCTATTCAGCCCCAGCATTTT. It yields the protein CASFFGPRSIQPQHF.

The genes are TRBV6-1 and TRBJ1-1; D not resolved. Trimming took off 6 bases at V and 0 bases at J, with 17 bases between the two ends. CDR1 is MNHNS, CDR2 SASEGT, per germline. There are 16 residues in the CDR3. The CDR3 loop reads CASSRDWAALNTEAFF. The CDR3 bases are TGTGCCAGCAGCCGTGACTGGGCCGCCTTGAACACTGAAGCTTTCTTT.

The rearrangement uses TRBV18 and TRBJ2-3, with 9 bases fitting TRBD2. The CDR3 runs to 16 residues. J gave up 2 bases and V 2 bases, and 5 bases lay outside the gene matches. Germline V gene data show CDR1 as KGHSH and CDR2 as LQKENI. For the CDR3, the DNA is TGTGCCAGCTCACCAGTGAGACTAGCGGCCACAGATACGCAGTATTTT. Its translation is CASSPVRLAATDTQYF.

This clonotype has a handful of counts. V is TRBV24-1 and J is TRBJ1-5; D gene ambiguous. The germline V gene has CDR1 KGHDR and CDR2 SFDVKD. This CDR3 comprises 14 residues. Trimming cost V 3 bases and J 3 bases, with 8 bases left between them. In DNA, the CDR3 is TGTGCCACCAGTGATAGGGCCTTCAATCAGCCCCAGCATTTT. It is translated as CATSDRAFNQPQHF.

The genes are TRBV29-1 and TRBJ2-7; D not resolved. The CDR3 length is 13 residues. The germline V and J ends were trimmed by 2 bases and 6 bases, with 14 bases remaining between them. CDR1 is SQVTM and CDR2 is ANQGSEA in the germline V gene. The CDR3: CSVEWAYSGEQYF. The CDR3 region has the DNA TGCAGCGTTGAATGGGCCTATTCGGGCGAGCAGTACTTC.

The genes are TRBV28 and TRBJ2-3; 8 bases fit TRBD2. Germline V gene lookup returns CDR1 MDHEN and CDR2 SYDVKM. Trimming removed 3 bases from V and 3 bases from J; junction bases left unmatched: 14. The CDR3 spans 18 residues. In DNA form, the CDR3 reads TGTGCCAGCAGTTTCCCTTCCCGGGGGGGGCCCCTGACAGATACGCAGTATTTT. Its translation: CASSFPSRGGPLTDTQYF.